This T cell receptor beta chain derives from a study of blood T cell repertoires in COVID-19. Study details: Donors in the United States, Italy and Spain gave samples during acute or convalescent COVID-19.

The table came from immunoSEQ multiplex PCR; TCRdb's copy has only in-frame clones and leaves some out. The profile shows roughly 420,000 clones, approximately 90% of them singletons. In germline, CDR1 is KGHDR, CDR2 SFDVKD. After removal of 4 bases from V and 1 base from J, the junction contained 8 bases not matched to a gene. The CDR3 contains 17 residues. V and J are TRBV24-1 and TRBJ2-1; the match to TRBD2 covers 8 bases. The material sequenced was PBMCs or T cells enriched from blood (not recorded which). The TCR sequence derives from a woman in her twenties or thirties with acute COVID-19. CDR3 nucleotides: TGTGCCACCAGTGACCGGGGAGCGGGGGCATCCTACAATGAGCAGTTCTTC. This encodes CATSDRGAGASYNEQFF.